This T cell receptor beta chain came from a study of PD-1 blockade in mismatch repair-deficient tumors (dated by TCRdb to 2017 to 2019). Background on the whole study: Between late 2013 and September 2016, the trial enrolled about 93 consecutive patients with 12 mismatch repair-deficient cancer types, every one of whom had been previously treated and was progressing. Tumor-associated T cell clones were tracked in the peripheral blood of patients responding to PD-1 blockade by deep sequencing of TCR CDR3 regions. What the work shows at the level of the full study, not this receptor alone: Clones residing in the tumor, which were often undetectable in blood before treatment, expanded quickly after pembrolizumab and then contracted, generally before radiologic responses.

Remarks on this clone: What antigen it recognizes has not been identified. The input lacks base qualities; no much larger clone sits a single base away.

Mismatch repair deficiency in every enrolled patient was established by polymerase chain reaction or immunohistochemistry. TCR sequencing was carried out for three patients who responded to pembrolizumab therapy. In the phase II trial, pembrolizumab PD-1 blockade was tested prospectively in advanced mismatch repair-deficient cancers, no matter which tissue of origin the cancers came from. Peripheral blood T cell samples were serially collected before and at multiple times after PD-1 blockade was started. Blood sampling time points were reported as weeks after the first dose of pembrolizumab. Libraries were constructed by the immunoSEQ multiplex PCR assay. TCRdb re-hosts the immuneACCESS table, in-frame sequences only. Its copies lack some clones; in the studies checked, an unresolved V gene accounts for under half of them, and the cause for the rest is not known. For this sample the table gives approximately 15,000 clones, of which approximately 80% were detected only once. The ten largest account for more than 1.5% of the sample.

Sample: PBMCs, taken approximately 14 weeks after starting pembrolizumab. The clonotype originates from an adult with mismatch repair-deficient cancer.

The CDR3 region reads CASSLGGLAGSPTDTQYF. The DNA is TGTGCCAGCAGCTTGGGGGGCCTAGCGGGTTCCCCCACAGATACGCAGTATTTT. This chain is built from TRBV11-2 and TRBJ2-3, with TRBD2 matching 8 junction bases. The CDR3, cysteine through phenylalanine, is 18 amino acids long. Only the CDR3 region is kept as DNA, spanning 54 bases read in frame from base 1. The germline V gene provides CDR1 SGHAT and CDR2 FQNNGV. Trimming leaves V shorter by 3 bases and J shorter by 2 bases, with the junction holding 13 bases beyond the gene matches.